The text below deals with one T cell receptor (beta chain). Its antigen remains unidentified. This sample was taken from a study of cytomegalovirus exposure and HLA in healthy donors. General study results and limits: TCR beta V- and J-gene trimming, according to a later analysis, was linked to a missense DCLRE1C variant.

The PCR made use of 60 Vbeta and 13 Jbeta primers. As processed by the authors: In a later analysis, some 80 million unique TCR beta chains included roughly 11 million shared by two or more donors. Assay used: immunoSEQ multiplex PCR; TCRdb lists only in-frame clones, some missing. V, J and clone size reflect that table, while D and trimming were determined from the DNA. Seen here are about 140,000 clones, around 82% observed once, and the top ten hold nearly 7%. The specimen sequenced was PBMCs. This clonotype originated in a man aged 35 to 55 in good health and CMV-seropositive.

The CDR3 DNA follows: TGTGCCAGCAGTGAATATCGGGGGTTCGAAGATACGCAGTATTTT. Its translation is CASSEYRGFEDTQYF. The chain has TRBV6-1 and TRBJ2-3, with TRBD2 as a possible D gene (6 bases). CDR3 size: 15 residues. Trimming left V 2 bases short and J 5 bases short, with 14 bases between. Germline V gives CDR1 MNHNS, CDR2 SASEGT.